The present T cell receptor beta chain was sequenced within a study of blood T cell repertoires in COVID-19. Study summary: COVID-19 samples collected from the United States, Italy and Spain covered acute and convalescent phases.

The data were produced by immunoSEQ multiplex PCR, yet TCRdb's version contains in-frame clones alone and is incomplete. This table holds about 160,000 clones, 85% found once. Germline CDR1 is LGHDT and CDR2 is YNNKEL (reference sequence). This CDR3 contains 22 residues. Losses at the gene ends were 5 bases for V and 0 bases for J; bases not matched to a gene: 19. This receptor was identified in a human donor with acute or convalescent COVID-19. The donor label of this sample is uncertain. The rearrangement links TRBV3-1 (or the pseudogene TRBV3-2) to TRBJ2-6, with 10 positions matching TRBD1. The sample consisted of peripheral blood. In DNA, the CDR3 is TGTGCCAGCAGCTATCTGGGGACAGGGGCCCCACTATTTTACTCTGGGGCCAACGTCCTGACTTTC. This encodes CASSYLGTGAPLFYSGANVLTF.